This T cell receptor (beta chain) was sequenced during a study of T-cell reconstitution after alpha-beta-depleted transplantation in children. The CDR3 sequence is 15 residues long. The V end lost 1 base, the J end lost 1 base, and 10 bases lay between the germline ends. The germline CDR1 and CDR2 sequences are MNHEY and SMNVEV (reference sequence). The TCRbeta library was prepared with unique molecular identifiers. Using its own MiXCR run on the PCR reads, TCRdb lists one record per CDR3 protein. The table lists approximately 340,000 distinct CDR3 sequences, approximately 10% of them singletons. This clonotype was sampled from a human donor who donated a stem cell graft to a child with acute lymphoblastic leukemia. The chain couples TRBV27 to TRBJ1-1; D is uncertain. The sample in question was PBMCs from the stem cell graft donor, obtained from the stem cell graft. This CDR3 is CASSLLGQPNTEAFF. The DNA for the CDR3 is TGTGCCAGCAGTTTATTGGGTCAACCGAACACTGAAGCTTTCTTT.